The 31 T cell receptor beta chains in this list originate from one sample, sequenced in a study of identical twins. TCRdb re-derived calls from the 5' RACE reads in MiXCR, one entry per CDR3 protein. Of approximately 590,000 distinct CDR3 sequences detected, over 8.5% appear once; the ten largest clones hold more than 2.5%. These data are also associated with another study on yellow fever vaccine responses in identical twins.

Sequencing used PBMCs. The receptors stem from a woman aged 18-35 years in good health.

This clonotype was found a few times. The gene calls are TRBV20-1 and TRBJ2-1; TRBD1 matches at 10 bases. V lost 4 bases, J lost 5 bases, and 5 bases stayed unmatched. The germline V gene has CDR1 DFQATT and CDR2 SNEGSKA (reference sequence). This CDR3 spans 14 amino acids. CDR3 coding DNA: TGCAGTGCTATACCGGGACAGGGGAACAATGAGCAGTTCTTC. Encoded protein: CSAIPGQGNNEQFF.

This clonotype appeared many times. The V call is TRBV27, the J call TRBJ2-1; 10 bases line up with TRBD2. The junction had 3 bases not matched to a gene; V was cut back by 4 bases and J by 0 bases. This CDR3 spans 16 amino acids. CDR1 is MNHEY and CDR2 is SMNVEV in the germline V gene (reference sequence). CDR3 in DNA: TGTGCCAGCAGTTCCCCTAGCGGGGGCTCCTACAATGAGCAGTTCTTC. This encodes CASSSPSGGSYNEQFF.

This clonotype has only a few counts. The chain joins TRBV9 to TRBJ2-1; TRBD2 might be the D (6 bases). This CDR3 has 14 residues. The germline CDR1 and CDR2 sequences are SGDLS and YYNGEE. The germline V and J ends were trimmed by 0 bases and 7 bases, with 11 bases remaining between them. CDR3 in amino acids: CASSVVGRGNEQFF. The CDR3 nucleotides are TGTGCCAGCAGCGTAGTGGGGCGGGGTAATGAGCAGTTCTTC.

This clonotype was seen a handful of times. The CDR3 coding sequence is TGCGCCAGCAGCTCTGGGACTAGCGGGAGACGGGAGACCCAGTACTTC. It is translated as CASSSGTSGRRETQYF. The chain recombines TRBV5-1 with TRBJ2-5; 14 bases line up with TRBD2. V was pared by 3 bases and J by 5 bases, with 6 bases of the junction left unmatched. The germline gives CDR1 SGHRS, CDR2 YFSETQ. The CDR3 is made up of 16 amino acids.

There are a few counts of this clonotype. CDR3 coding DNA: TGTGCCAGCAGCCCACTAGCGGGGATCTCCTACGAGCAGTACTTC. Its translation: CASSPLAGISYEQYF. The chain has TRBV7-9 and TRBJ2-7, with 10 bases that match TRBD2. The CDR3 extends over 15 amino acids. Germline CDR1 SEHNR, CDR2 FQNEAQ (reference sequence). Trimming took 5 bases from V and 0 from J; bases not matched to a gene: 4.

This clonotype occurred a few times. The gene calls are TRBV25-1 and TRBJ2-5; no firm D call. Germline CDR1 is MGHDK and CDR2 is SYGVNS. Deletions cut 10 bases from V and 5 bases from J, with 14 bases between. This CDR3 has 12 residues. The CDR3 nucleotides are TGTGCCACCTCTAGGGCCTCGGAGACCCAGTACTTC. Translated, it gives CATSRASETQYF.

In its sample, this clonotype was seen many times. This sequence joins TRBV3-1 and TRBJ2-5, with TRBD2 matching over 8 bases. The germline gives CDR1 LGHDT, CDR2 YNNKEL (reference sequence). V shed 0 bases and J 1 base; nucleotides not matched to a gene: 4. There are 16 residues in the CDR3. CDR3 protein: CASSQDTGGPQETQYF. The CDR3 nucleotides are TGTGCCAGCAGCCAAGATACGGGAGGGCCCCAAGAGACCCAGTACTTC.

This clonotype showed up just a few times. The J gene is TRBJ2-7, the V gene TRBV6-1, with D possibly being TRBD1 (6 bases). V was shortened by 6 bases and J by 1 base, with 13 bases between the two germline ends. This CDR3 comprises 14 residues. Germline V lookup: CDR1 MNHNS, CDR2 SASEGT. The CDR3 DNA reads as TGTGCCAGCAGGGAGGACAGTCCTTCCTACGAGCAGTACTTC. Encoded protein: CASREDSPSYEQYF.

This clonotype was counted ten times or more. The chain has TRBV2 and TRBJ1-5, with a tentative D call TRBD1 (6 bases). This CDR3 is built from 14 residues. Trimming cost V 3 bases and J 4 bases, with 10 bases left between them. CDR1 and CDR2 from the germline V gene are SNHLY and FYNNEI. The CDR3 spells CASSEVRGNQPQHF. In DNA, the CDR3 is TGTGCCAGCAGTGAGGTCAGGGGTAATCAGCCCCAGCATTTT. Supplemented by reference TRBV2 and TRBJ1-5, the full variable domain reads EPEVTQTPSHQVTQMGQEVILRCVPISNHLYFYWYRQILGQKVEFLVSFYNNEISEKSEIFDDQFSVERPDGSNFTLKIRSTKLEDSAMYFCASSEVRGNQPQHFGDGTRLSIL.

There are many counts of this clonotype. The chain combines TRBV29-1 with TRBJ1-2; D call uncertain. The CDR3 has 13 residues. The ends were cut back, 1 base at V and 4 bases at J, with 10 bases in the middle. Germline V lookup: CDR1 SQVTM, CDR2 ANQGSEA. CDR3 nucleotide sequence: TGCAGCGTTGAAGTAACGGACTCCTATGGCTACACCTTC. Residues: CSVEVTDSYGYTF.

V usage is TRBV5-1 and J usage is TRBJ2-2; no firm D call. Deletions cut 0 bases from V and 6 bases from J, with 9 bases between. The CDR3 loop spans 14 amino acids. Germline V lookup: CDR1 SGHRS, CDR2 YFSETQ. The CDR3 bases are TGCGCCAGCAGCTTGGAGTCTAGGGCCGGGGAGCTGTTTTTT. Protein sequence: CASSLESRAGELFF.

V gene TRBV9 combines with J gene TRBJ2-1; 8 bases align to TRBD2. V shed 4 bases, J shed 0 bases, and the junction held 3 bases outside the gene matches. The CDR3 sequence is 15 residues long. The germline V gene has CDR1 SGDLS and CDR2 YYNGEE. DNA of the CDR3: TGTGCCAGCAGCTCAGCGGGGGACTCCTACAATGAGCAGTTCTTC. Amino acid sequence: CASSSAGDSYNEQFF.

There are a few counts of this clonotype. The chain employs TRBV7-2 and TRBJ2-3, with 9 nucleotides matching TRBD1. The CDR3 totals 22 residues. J gave up 1 base and V 5 bases, and 25 bases lay outside the gene matches. Per the germline V gene, CDR1 is SGHTA and CDR2 is FQGNSA. The CDR3 reads CASSGRGYRGHTSPTGTDTQYF. CDR3 nucleotides: TGTGCCAGCAGCGGCAGGGGCTACAGGGGGCACACCTCCCCTACCGGCACAGATACGCAGTATTTT. The full variable domain, rest sourced from reference TRBV7-2 and TRBJ2-3, is GAGVSQSPSNKVTEKGKDVELRCDPISGHTALYWYRQSLGQGLEFLIYFQGNSAPDKSGLPSDRFSAERTGGSVSTLTIQRTQQEDSAVYLCASSGRGYRGHTSPTGTDTQYFGPGTRLTVL.

This clonotype occurred many times. V usage is TRBV6-5 and J usage is TRBJ2-2; 10 bases line up with TRBD1. With V trimmed by 2 bases and J by 6 bases, 9 bases remained unmatched. CDR3 length equals 17 residues. The germline V gene encodes CDR1 MNHEY and CDR2 SVGAGI. The DNA for the CDR3 is TGTGCCAGCAGTTACACCGGGACAGGGGTGTTTTCCGGGGAGCTGTTTTTT. Translating gives CASSYTGTGVFSGELFF.

This clonotype was observed a few times. V and J are TRBV10-3 and TRBJ2-1; TRBD1 might be the D (6 bases). Trimming removed 2 bases from V and 9 bases from J, with 14 bases in between. Germline lookup yields CDR1 ENHRY and CDR2 SYGVKD. CDR3 length: 14 residues. CDR3 in amino acids: CAISEQRTVTEQFF. The CDR3 DNA is TGTGCCATCAGTGAGCAACGGACAGTAACTGAGCAGTTCTTC.

The chain carries TRBV7-9 and TRBJ2-7; a weak D match, TRBD2 (6 bases). The CDR3 is made up of 14 amino acids. V gave up 5 bases and J gave up 5 bases, with 16 bases separating them. The V gene's germline CDR1 is SEHNR and CDR2 FQNEAQ (reference sequence). The CDR3 loop is CASSPRLRGNEQYF. In DNA, the CDR3 is TGTGCCAGCAGCCCCCGACTGCGCGGGAACGAGCAGTACTTC. Complete variable domain (other parts from reference TRBV7-9 and TRBJ2-7): DTGVSQNPRHKITKRGQNVTFRCDPISEHNRLYWYRQTLGQGPEFLTYFQNEAQLEKSRLLSDRFSAERPKGSFSTLEIQRTEQGDSAMYLCASSPRLRGNEQYFGPGTRLTVT.

As regards this clonotype: A much larger clone differs by one base, so this may be a read error. The rearrangement joins TRBV29-1 to TRBJ2-5; 9 bases are shared with TRBD1. Germline-derived CDR1 and CDR2 are SQVTM and ANQGSEA. The CDR3 contains 13 residues. With 7 bases clipped from V and 5 bases from J, the junction kept 8 bases outside the gene matches. This CDR3 is CSGMTGGSETQYF. The CDR3 coding sequence is TGCAGCGGGATGACAGGGGGTTCCGAGACCCAGTACTTC.

This clonotype was seen more than once but under ten times. The J gene is TRBJ2-7, the V gene TRBV25-1; no reliable D call. This CDR3 is built from 13 residues. Germline V CDR1 and CDR2: MGHDK, SYGVNS. V dropped 9 bases and J dropped 0 bases, with 12 bases sitting between them. CDR3 residues: CASLGPHSYEQYF. As DNA, the CDR3 is TGTGCCAGTCTCGGACCACACTCCTACGAGCAGTACTTC.

The V call is TRBV20-1, the J call TRBJ1-5; D is undetermined. The CDR3 contains 15 residues. The V gene's germline CDR1 is DFQATT and CDR2 SNEGSKA (reference sequence). V was cut by 5 bases and J by 2 bases, with 16 bases left in between. This CDR3 reads CSADLGVLGNQPQHF. CDR3 sequence (DNA): TGCAGTGCTGACTTGGGAGTCCTAGGCAATCAGCCCCAGCATTTT.

This clonotype was recorded a few times. This chain links TRBV7-2 with TRBJ2-1; D might be TRBD1 (5 bases). CDR3 length: 16 residues. Germline CDR1 and CDR2: SGHTA and FQGNSA. V was trimmed by 7 bases and J by 4 bases, leaving 20 bases between them. The DNA of the CDR3 is TGTGCCAGCATCGAAAACCCAAGGGGTCTTTACAATGAGCAGTTCTTC. Protein product: CASIENPRGLYNEQFF.

This clonotype has more than one count but fewer than ten. The chain carries TRBV6-4 and TRBJ2-1, with 12 bases identical to TRBD2. Per the germline V gene, CDR1 is MRHNA and CDR2 is SNTAGT. V lost 5 bases to trimming and J lost 7 bases; unmatched junction nucleotides: 9. The CDR3 runs to 16 residues. Here the CDR3 DNA reads TGTGCCAGCAGTACGACTAGCGGGAGTGGGGGAAATGAGCAGTTCTTC. Translating it yields CASSTTSGSGGNEQFF.

This chain connects TRBV7-2 to TRBJ1-5; 7 bases map to TRBD1. This CDR3 has 15 residues. Per germline, CDR1 SGHTA and CDR2 FQGNSA. V dropped 5 bases and J dropped 3; count of bases not matched to a gene: 7. CDR3 sequence: CASSPETGINQPQHF. CDR3 coding DNA: TGTGCCAGCAGCCCAGAGACAGGGATCAATCAGCCCCAGCATTTT.

There are a few counts of this clonotype. The chain is built from TRBV5-5 and TRBJ2-1, with D perhaps matching TRBD1 (6 bases). The V and J ends lost 6 bases and 9 bases respectively, with 22 bases between them. CDR3 size: 15 residues. Germline V lookup: CDR1 SGHKS, CDR2 YYEKEE (reference sequence). CDR3 protein: CASTDGTSAGSEQFF. The CDR3, as DNA: TGTGCCAGCACCGACGGGACAAGTGCCGGTAGTGAGCAGTTCTTC. Supplemented by reference TRBV5-5 and TRBJ2-1, the full variable domain reads DAGVTQSPTHLIKTRGQQVTLRCSPISGHKSVSWYQQVLGQGPQFIFQYYEKEERGRGNFPDRFSARQFPNYSSELNVNALLLGDSALYLCASTDGTSAGSEQFFGPGTRLTVL.

This clonotype was picked up many times. The chain recombines TRBV27 with TRBJ2-7; D is uncertain. The germline CDR1 and CDR2 sequences are MNHEY and SMNVEV (reference sequence). The CDR3 is 13 amino acids. V lost 2 bases to trimming and J lost 3 bases, with 8 bases between them. The CDR3 sequence: CASSLGDGYEQYF. CDR3 DNA: TGTGCCAGCAGTTTAGGAGACGGCTACGAGCAGTACTTC.

The table lists this clonotype with many counts. V gene TRBV12-3 or TRBV12-4 combines with J gene TRBJ2-1; 11 bases align to TRBD1. Germline trimming cut 6 bases from V and 8 bases from J; bases unmatched to any gene: 9. This CDR3 region has 15 residues. DNA for the CDR3: TGTGCCAGCAGAACGGGACAGGGGGTTCTCTATGAGCAGTTCTTC. Amino acids: CASRTGQGVLYEQFF.

This clonotype has only a few counts. The V call is TRBV5-1, the J call TRBJ1-1; D may be TRBD1 (5 bases). Deletions cut 7 bases from V and 4 bases from J, with 14 bases between. Germline CDR1 SGHRS, CDR2 YFSETQ. This CDR3 spans 13 amino acids. The CDR3 region has the DNA TGCGCCAGCTCCCCCTGGGGGGGCACTGAAGCTTTCTTT. Its protein is CASSPWGGTEAFF.

This clonotype was seen repeatedly, ten times or more. The V call is TRBV5-1, the J call TRBJ2-7; 8 bases fit TRBD1. The CDR3 covers 14 residues. In germline, CDR1 is SGHRS, CDR2 YFSETQ. V dropped 0 bases and J dropped 5; count of bases not matched to a gene: 4. Here the CDR3 DNA reads TGCGCCAGCAGCTTGGTTGGGACAGGTAACGAGCAGTACTTC. The encoded protein is CASSLVGTGNEQYF.

The V and J genes are TRBV28 and TRBJ2-7; TRBD2 aligns across 13 bases. CDR1 is MDHEN and CDR2 is SYDVKM in the germline V gene. The CDR3 consists of 16 residues. V lost 2 bases to trimming and J lost 3 bases; unmatched junction nucleotides: 4. The CDR3 protein is CASSLTGLAGNYEQYF. The CDR3 region has the DNA TGTGCCAGCAGTTTAACGGGACTAGCGGGAAACTACGAGCAGTACTTC.

The rearrangement links TRBV6-2 or TRBV6-3 to TRBJ2-7; 8 bases agree with TRBD1. CDR1 MNHEY and CDR2 SVGEGT come from the germline V gene. The CDR3 runs to 17 residues. J was trimmed by 1 base and V by 5 bases; bases with no gene match: 13. The CDR3 DNA reads as TGTGCCAGCAGTCTGGACAGGGCCGTCCTCCTATCCTACGAGCAGTACTTC. Encoded protein: CASSLDRAVLLSYEQYF.

This chain connects TRBV24-1 to TRBJ2-3, with 12 positions matching TRBD2. Germline V gives CDR1 KGHDR, CDR2 SFDVKD. This CDR3 has 20 residues. Germline trimming cut 5 bases from V and 5 bases from J; bases unmatched to any gene: 19. The CDR3 spells CATSVGVQASGGAWEDTQYF. CDR3 DNA sequence: TGTGCCACCAGTGTCGGGGTTCAGGCTAGCGGGGGGGCCTGGGAAGATACGCAGTATTTT.

This chain uses TRBV7-6 with TRBJ2-2; tentative D call: TRBD2 (5 bases). The CDR3 extends over 15 amino acids. Germline lookup yields CDR1 SGHVS and CDR2 FNYEAQ. Trimming stripped 5 bases from V and 0 bases from J, with 10 bases between. The DNA for the CDR3 is TGTGCCAGCAGCGGGCGGACTGCGAACACCGGGGAGCTGTTTTTT. Amino acids: CASSGRTANTGELFF.